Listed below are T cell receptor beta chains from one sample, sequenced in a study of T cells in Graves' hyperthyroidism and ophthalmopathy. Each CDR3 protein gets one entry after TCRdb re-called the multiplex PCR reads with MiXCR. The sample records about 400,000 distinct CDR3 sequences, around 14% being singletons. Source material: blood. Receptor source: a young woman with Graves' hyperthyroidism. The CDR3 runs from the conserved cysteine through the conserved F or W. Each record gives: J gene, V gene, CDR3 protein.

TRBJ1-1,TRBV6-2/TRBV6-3,CASSRDRGFSASFPDTEAFF
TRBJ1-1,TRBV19,CASSIPGHRNTEAFF
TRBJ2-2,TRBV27,CASSLLAGGPGELFF
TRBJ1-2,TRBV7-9,CASSPGIGGTTFNYGYTF
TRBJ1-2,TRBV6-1,CASSEFSVDTGSGYTF
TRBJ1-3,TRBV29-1,CSVEEGKGSTIYF
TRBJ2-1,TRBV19,CASSSLLGNEQFF
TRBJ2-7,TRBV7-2,CASSLARFKAGYEQYF
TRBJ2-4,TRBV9,CASSPGMGRAKNIQYF
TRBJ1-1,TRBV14,CASSRTLNTEAFF
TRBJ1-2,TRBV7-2,CASSLFTTMGGYTF
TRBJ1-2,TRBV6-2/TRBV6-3,CASSSLGYGYTF
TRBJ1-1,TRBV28,CASSLLPFEAFF
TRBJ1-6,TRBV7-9,CASSDSAVNSPLHF
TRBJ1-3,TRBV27,CASSRTGLSGNTIYF
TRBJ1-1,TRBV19,CASSILGGSTEAFF
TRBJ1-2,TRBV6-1,CASSFLDRGRNYGYTF
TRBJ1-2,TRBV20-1,CSARAYGYTF
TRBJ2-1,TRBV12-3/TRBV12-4,CASSPRTVSLDEQFF
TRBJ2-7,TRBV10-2,CASSESNGWTGSGEQYF
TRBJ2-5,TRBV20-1,CSASKEPGLQETQYF
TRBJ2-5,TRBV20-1,CSARAPGRGRETQYF
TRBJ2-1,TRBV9,CASGRLDEQFF
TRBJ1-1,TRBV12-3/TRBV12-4,CASNAGQLNTEAFF
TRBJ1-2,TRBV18,CASSGTDNYGYTF
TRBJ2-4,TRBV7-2,CASSLGGTKNIQYF
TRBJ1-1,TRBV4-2,CASSQGGRTEAFF
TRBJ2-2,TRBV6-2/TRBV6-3,CASVQGPGPGELFF
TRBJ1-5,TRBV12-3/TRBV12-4,CASSPGAGGTNQPQHF
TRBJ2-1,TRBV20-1,CSGGGVMGGNEQFF
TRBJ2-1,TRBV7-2,CASSRDRGGNEQFF
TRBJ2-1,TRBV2,CASSKLGGAYNEQFF
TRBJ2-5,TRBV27,CASSPGLADQETQYF
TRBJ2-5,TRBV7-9,CASSSALRTGQETQYF
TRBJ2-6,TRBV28,CASSFPGANVLTF
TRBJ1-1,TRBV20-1,CSTNGGATEAFF
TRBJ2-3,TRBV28,CASSLTGGDVDTQYF
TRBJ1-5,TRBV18,CASSTGAEQPQHF
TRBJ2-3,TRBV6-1,CASSEGRSLAVPDTQYF
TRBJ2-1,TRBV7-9,CASSLRQGQTNEQFF
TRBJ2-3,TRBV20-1,CSVNRGGSTDTQYF
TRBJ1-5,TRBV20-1,CNARDSVGFGQPQHF
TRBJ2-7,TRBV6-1,CASSVRQVQPRWAYEQYF
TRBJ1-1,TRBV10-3,CAISVQGTNTEAFF
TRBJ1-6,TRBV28,CASSLWADYNSPLHF
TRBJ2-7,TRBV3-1,CASRTEGTGAYEQYF
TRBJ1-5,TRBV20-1,CSAQSGTANQPQHF
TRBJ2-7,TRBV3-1,CASSHGTRGSGQYF
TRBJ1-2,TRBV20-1,CSARDDGGFYYGYTF
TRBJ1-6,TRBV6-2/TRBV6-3,CASSYGGAGDSPLHF
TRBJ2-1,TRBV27,CASSRDRVQEQFF
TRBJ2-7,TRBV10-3,CAISPNSSQRDSYEQYF
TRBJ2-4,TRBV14,CASSQLAKNIQYF
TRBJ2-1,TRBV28,CASSPGGAPSYNEQFF
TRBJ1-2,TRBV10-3,CAISPGQGYGYTF